This is a list of T cell receptor beta chains from one sample in a study of identical twins. One entry per CDR3 protein results from TCRdb running MiXCR on the 5' RACE reads. Of 400,000 to 500,000 distinct CDR3 sequences listed, about 18% were seen once; the top ten hold more than 10%. Specimen: naive T cells sorted from blood. All receptors come from a man aged 50 to 60 in good health. CDR3s include the opening cysteine and the closing phenylalanine or tryptophan. Fields, in order: clone size, J gene, D gene, V gene, CDR3 DNA, CDR3 protein. The D gene is left open where the match is weak. Expanded clones are given a class, and other clones once, few, many or no size at all.

clone_size: many; j_call: TRBJ1-2; d_call: .; v_call: TRBV4-1; cdr3_nt: TGCGCCAGCAGCCAAGTATTTAGCTTCTATGGCTACACCTTC; cdr3_aa: CASSQVFSFYGYTF
clone_size: few; j_call: TRBJ1-3; d_call: .; v_call: TRBV4-1; cdr3_nt: TGCGCCAGCAGCCAAGGGCGAGGAGCGGGAAACACCATATATTTT; cdr3_aa: CASSQGRGAGNTIYF
clone_size: few; j_call: TRBJ2-4; d_call: .; v_call: TRBV12-3/TRBV12-4; cdr3_nt: TGTGCCAGCAGTTTCCAGTTGGAGGGTCGGGGAGCCAAAAACATTCAGTACTTC; cdr3_aa: CASSFQLEGRGAKNIQYF
clone_size: .; j_call: TRBJ1-2; d_call: .; v_call: TRBV28; cdr3_nt: TGTGCCAGCAGTTTAAGTTTGGCAGGGCTTCTCTATGGCTACACCTTC; cdr3_aa: CASSLSLAGLLYGYTF
clone_size: few; j_call: TRBJ1-1; d_call: .; v_call: TRBV27; cdr3_nt: TGTGCCAGCAGTCAAACCACGGGAGTCGGCACTGAAGCTTTCTTT; cdr3_aa: CASSQTTGVGTEAFF
clone_size: few; j_call: TRBJ2-7; d_call: TRBD2; v_call: TRBV4-3; cdr3_nt: TGCGCCAGCAGCCGTTTAGCGGGGGCGAACTACGAGCAGTACTTC; cdr3_aa: CASSRLAGANYEQYF
clone_size: few; j_call: TRBJ1-1; d_call: .; v_call: TRBV27; cdr3_nt: TGTGCCAGCAGGTCAGTGGGATTACGTGACACTGAAGCTTTCTTT; cdr3_aa: CASRSVGLRDTEAFF
clone_size: .; j_call: TRBJ2-2; d_call: TRBD2; v_call: TRBV20-1; cdr3_nt: TGCAGTGCTTTAGCGGGGTCGAACACCGGGGAGCTGTTTTTT; cdr3_aa: CSALAGSNTGELFF
clone_size: .; j_call: TRBJ1-6; d_call: .; v_call: TRBV4-3; cdr3_nt: TGCGCCAGCAGCCAAGATACGATGAGGACCCTCCACTTT; cdr3_aa: CASSQDTMRTLHF
clone_size: .; j_call: TRBJ2-3; d_call: .; v_call: TRBV20-1; cdr3_nt: TGCAGTGCTAGGAAGGCGGGAAGCACAGATACGCAGTATTTT; cdr3_aa: CSARKAGSTDTQYF
clone_size: once; j_call: TRBJ2-7; d_call: TRBD1; v_call: TRBV6-5; cdr3_nt: TGTGCCAGCAGTTACAGTCCCGGGACAGGGTCTCTAGCCTACGAGCAGTACTTC; cdr3_aa: CASSYSPGTGSLAYEQYF
clone_size: few; j_call: TRBJ2-1; d_call: .; v_call: TRBV5-1; cdr3_nt: TGCGCCAGCAGCTTGGCCATGCAGACTAGGGACTTCTACAATGAGCAGTTCTTC; cdr3_aa: CASSLAMQTRDFYNEQFF
clone_size: .; j_call: TRBJ2-3; d_call: .; v_call: TRBV9; cdr3_nt: TGTGCCAGCAGCGTAGCGCCCGCGGGCACAGATACGCAGTATTTT; cdr3_aa: CASSVAPAGTDTQYF
clone_size: many; j_call: TRBJ2-1; d_call: TRBD2; v_call: TRBV6-1; cdr3_nt: TGTGCCAGCAGTGAGGGTAGCGGGAGTGCCAAGCAGTTCTTC; cdr3_aa: CASSEGSGSAKQFF
clone_size: .; j_call: TRBJ1-3; d_call: .; v_call: TRBV6-1; cdr3_nt: TGTGCCAGCAGCCGATCCAGGGGCTCTGGAAACACCATATATTTT; cdr3_aa: CASSRSRGSGNTIYF
clone_size: few; j_call: TRBJ2-1; d_call: TRBD2; v_call: TRBV7-2; cdr3_nt: TGTGCCAGCAGCTTATCCCGACTAGCGGCGAGGGGTGAGCAGTTCTTC; cdr3_aa: CASSLSRLAARGEQFF
clone_size: once; j_call: TRBJ2-7; d_call: TRBD1; v_call: TRBV11-2; cdr3_nt: TGTGCCAGCAGCTTAGACGACAGGGGGCGGCTTCTTAGGAGCTCCTACGAGCAGTACTTC; cdr3_aa: CASSLDDRGRLLRSSYEQYF
clone_size: many; j_call: TRBJ2-3; d_call: TRBD2; v_call: TRBV27; cdr3_nt: TGTGCCAGCAAACCGACTAGCGGATATACGGACACAGATACGCAGTATTTT; cdr3_aa: CASKPTSGYTDTDTQYF
clone_size: few; j_call: TRBJ2-5; d_call: .; v_call: TRBV12-3/TRBV12-4; cdr3_nt: TGTGCCAGCAGTAAGCGGGACCAAGAGACCCAGTACTTC; cdr3_aa: CASSKRDQETQYF
clone_size: many; j_call: TRBJ2-7; d_call: .; v_call: TRBV7-9; cdr3_nt: TGTGCCAGCAGCTTAGATAACAACTACGAGCAGTACTTC; cdr3_aa: CASSLDNNYEQYF
clone_size: .; j_call: TRBJ2-5; d_call: TRBD1; v_call: TRBV27; cdr3_nt: TGTGCCAGCAGTTCCGGACAGGGTAATCTAGGGGACCAAGAGACCCAGTACTTC; cdr3_aa: CASSSGQGNLGDQETQYF
clone_size: .; j_call: TRBJ2-1; d_call: .; v_call: TRBV6-5; cdr3_nt: TGTGCCAGCAGGTACTCGGTAAGCAATGAGCAGTTCTTC; cdr3_aa: CASRYSVSNEQFF
clone_size: few; j_call: TRBJ1-4; d_call: .; v_call: TRBV7-9; cdr3_nt: TGTGCCAGCAGCTTTGGGGTAGTGACAACTTGGGAAAAACTGTTTTTT; cdr3_aa: CASSFGVVTTWEKLFF
clone_size: few; j_call: TRBJ1-1; d_call: .; v_call: TRBV18; cdr3_nt: TGTGCCAGCTCACCACCCTCGTCTCACAAAGGCGCTGAAGCTTTCTTT; cdr3_aa: CASSPPSSHKGAEAFF
clone_size: once; j_call: TRBJ1-4; d_call: TRBD1; v_call: TRBV28; cdr3_nt: TGTGCCAGCAGTTTGGAGGGGGCGCGTGGTGAAAAACTGTTTTTT; cdr3_aa: CASSLEGARGEKLFF
clone_size: .; j_call: TRBJ2-3; d_call: .; v_call: TRBV29-1; cdr3_nt: TGCAGCGTTGAAGGGCGCCACACAGATACGCAGTATTTT; cdr3_aa: CSVEGRHTDTQYF
clone_size: many; j_call: TRBJ2-7; d_call: TRBD1; v_call: TRBV20-1; cdr3_nt: TGCAGTGCTAGTGCCGGGACAGCAATCTACGAGCAGTACTTC; cdr3_aa: CSASAGTAIYEQYF
clone_size: .; j_call: TRBJ2-3; d_call: .; v_call: TRBV12-3/TRBV12-4; cdr3_nt: TGTGCCAGCAGTGGAAGGGCAGATACGCAGTATTTT; cdr3_aa: CASSGRADTQYF
clone_size: many; j_call: TRBJ2-7; d_call: .; v_call: TRBV5-1; cdr3_nt: TGCGCCAGCAGCCCCAGGGTTGGGACCAGCTCCTACGAGCAGTACTTC; cdr3_aa: CASSPRVGTSSYEQYF
clone_size: few; j_call: TRBJ2-3; d_call: .; v_call: TRBV6-1; cdr3_nt: TGTGCCAGCAGTCCGTTGAACACAGATACGCAGTATTTT; cdr3_aa: CASSPLNTDTQYF
clone_size: few; j_call: TRBJ2-1; d_call: .; v_call: TRBV7-8; cdr3_nt: TGTGCCAGCAGCCGTCTAGGGGGGAGAAGTTATGAGCAGTTCTTC; cdr3_aa: CASSRLGGRSYEQFF
clone_size: few; j_call: TRBJ2-1; d_call: TRBD1; v_call: TRBV7-3; cdr3_nt: TGTGCCAGCGCCAGGGACAGGGTGTACAATGAGCAGTTCTTC; cdr3_aa: CASARDRVYNEQFF
clone_size: .; j_call: TRBJ2-1; d_call: TRBD2; v_call: TRBV20-1; cdr3_nt: TGCAGTGTCAGTCTAGCGGGTCTCTACAATGAGCAGTTCTTC; cdr3_aa: CSVSLAGLYNEQFF
clone_size: few; j_call: TRBJ2-5; d_call: .; v_call: TRBV6-5; cdr3_nt: TGTGCCAGCAGTTACCGCGGGGCTGGTTACGAGACCCAGTACTTC; cdr3_aa: CASSYRGAGYETQYF
clone_size: many; j_call: TRBJ1-5; d_call: .; v_call: TRBV28; cdr3_nt: TGTGCCAGCAGTCTTGGGGGGCAGGGCAATCAGCCCCAGCATTTT; cdr3_aa: CASSLGGQGNQPQHF
clone_size: .; j_call: TRBJ1-1; d_call: TRBD1; v_call: TRBV6-1; cdr3_nt: TGTGCCAGCAGGTCAGGGGGGGACACTGAAGCTTTCTTT; cdr3_aa: CASRSGGDTEAFF
clone_size: few; j_call: TRBJ1-4; d_call: .; v_call: TRBV12-3/TRBV12-4; cdr3_nt: TGTGCCAGCAGTTTAGCCCCAACTAGGGAAAAACTGTTTTTT; cdr3_aa: CASSLAPTREKLFF
clone_size: many; j_call: TRBJ1-5; d_call: .; v_call: TRBV7-9; cdr3_nt: TGTGCCAGCAGCTTAGACGGTGGCGGAAATCAGCCCCAGCATTTT; cdr3_aa: CASSLDGGGNQPQHF
clone_size: .; j_call: TRBJ2-3; d_call: TRBD2; v_call: TRBV20-1; cdr3_nt: TGCAGTGCTAAGACTAGCGGGATCGATACGCAGTATTTT; cdr3_aa: CSAKTSGIDTQYF
clone_size: many; j_call: TRBJ2-7; d_call: .; v_call: TRBV28; cdr3_nt: TGTGCCAGCAGTACCGCCTTTTACTCCTACGAGCAGTACTTC; cdr3_aa: CASSTAFYSYEQYF
clone_size: few; j_call: TRBJ2-5; d_call: TRBD2; v_call: TRBV3-1; cdr3_nt: TGTGCCAGCAGCCACCTAGCGGGGGTGGGAGAGACCCAGTACTTC; cdr3_aa: CASSHLAGVGETQYF
clone_size: .; j_call: TRBJ2-5; d_call: TRBD2; v_call: TRBV20-1; cdr3_nt: TGCAGTGCTAGAGATGGGGCTAGCGGGAAGAAGACCCAGTACTTC; cdr3_aa: CSARDGASGKKTQYF
clone_size: few; j_call: TRBJ1-5; d_call: .; v_call: TRBV6-2/TRBV6-3; cdr3_nt: TGTGCCAGCAGTCCATCAGGCTTACAGCCCCAGCATTTT; cdr3_aa: CASSPSGLQPQHF
clone_size: .; j_call: TRBJ2-1; d_call: TRBD2; v_call: TRBV6-2/TRBV6-3; cdr3_nt: TGTGCCAGCAGTTACTCAGAACTAGCGGGGGACAATGAGCAGTTCTTC; cdr3_aa: CASSYSELAGDNEQFF
clone_size: few; j_call: TRBJ2-7; d_call: TRBD1; v_call: TRBV20-1; cdr3_nt: TGCAGTGCGCACGACAGGGTTCTTTACTACGAGCAGTACTTC; cdr3_aa: CSAHDRVLYYEQYF
clone_size: .; j_call: TRBJ2-1; d_call: .; v_call: TRBV5-1; cdr3_nt: TGCGCCAGCAGCTTGGGGCTAGCACAATACGATGAGCAGTTCTTC; cdr3_aa: CASSLGLAQYDEQFF
clone_size: few; j_call: TRBJ2-1; d_call: .; v_call: TRBV29-1; cdr3_nt: TGCAGCGTTGAATTGGAGGGGTTCCCCTACAATGAGCAGTTCTTC; cdr3_aa: CSVELEGFPYNEQFF
clone_size: .; j_call: TRBJ2-3; d_call: TRBD2; v_call: TRBV4-1; cdr3_nt: TGCGCCAGCAGCTTGGGACTAGAACCTAGCACAGATACGCAGTATTTT; cdr3_aa: CASSLGLEPSTDTQYF
clone_size: .; j_call: TRBJ2-1; d_call: TRBD2; v_call: TRBV20-1; cdr3_nt: TGCAGTGCTAGACCCGGACTAGCGGGAGGCTCCAGCTCCTACAATGAGCAGTTCTTC; cdr3_aa: CSARPGLAGGSSSYNEQFF
clone_size: .; j_call: TRBJ2-4; d_call: .; v_call: TRBV15; cdr3_nt: TGTGCCACCAGCGCCGGGCCTCAAGTTGGGAACATTCAGTACTTC; cdr3_aa: CATSAGPQVGNIQYF
clone_size: few; j_call: TRBJ2-2; d_call: .; v_call: TRBV7-2; cdr3_nt: TGTGCCAGCAGCCCGCACCAGTCTCGGACCGGGGAGCTGTTTTTT; cdr3_aa: CASSPHQSRTGELFF
clone_size: few; j_call: TRBJ1-2; d_call: .; v_call: TRBV5-6; cdr3_nt: TGTGCCAGCAGCTTTTACACGGAATACCCTTCGAACTATGGCTACACCTTC; cdr3_aa: CASSFYTEYPSNYGYTF
clone_size: few; j_call: TRBJ2-7; d_call: .; v_call: TRBV7-9; cdr3_nt: TGTGCCAGCAGCCCACTAGGGGGGGGGACCTACGAGCAGTACTTC; cdr3_aa: CASSPLGGGTYEQYF
clone_size: few; j_call: TRBJ2-5; d_call: TRBD1; v_call: TRBV12-3/TRBV12-4; cdr3_nt: TGTGCCAGCACCTGGGGGACAGCGAACCAAGAGACCCAGTACTTC; cdr3_aa: CASTWGTANQETQYF
clone_size: few; j_call: TRBJ2-5; d_call: TRBD1; v_call: TRBV7-3; cdr3_nt: TGTGCCAGCAGCTTAAGGGGTGGACAGGGCGGTGAGACCCAGTACTTC; cdr3_aa: CASSLRGGQGGETQYF